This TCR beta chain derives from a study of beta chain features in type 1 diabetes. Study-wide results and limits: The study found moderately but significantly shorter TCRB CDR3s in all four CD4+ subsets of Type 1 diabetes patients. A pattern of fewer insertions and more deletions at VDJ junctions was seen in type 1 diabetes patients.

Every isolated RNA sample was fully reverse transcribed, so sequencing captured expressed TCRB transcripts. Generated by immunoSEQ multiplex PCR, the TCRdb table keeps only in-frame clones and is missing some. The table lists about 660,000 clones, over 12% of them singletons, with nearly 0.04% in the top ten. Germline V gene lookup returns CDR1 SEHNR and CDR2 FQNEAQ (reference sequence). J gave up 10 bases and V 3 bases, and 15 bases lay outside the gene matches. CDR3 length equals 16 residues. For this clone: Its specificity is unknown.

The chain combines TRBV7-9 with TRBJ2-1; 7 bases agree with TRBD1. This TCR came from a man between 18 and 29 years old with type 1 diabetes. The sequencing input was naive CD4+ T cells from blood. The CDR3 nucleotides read TGTGCCAGCAGCTTCCCCCGGGACAGACAAGGCGGGGAGCAGTTCTTC. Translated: CASSFPRDRQGGEQFF.